The T cell receptor beta chain under discussion was sequenced for a study of blood T cells in healthy people across ages. The ends lost 4 bases at V and 13 bases at J; junction bases unmatched: 15. Looked up from germline, CDR1 is SGHRS and CDR2 is YFSETQ. The CDR3 sequence is 15 residues long. In the case of this clonotype: Possible read error: a much larger clone is one base away.

Primed by a sample-barcoded 5' primer and a J-beta primer mix, a second PCR proceeded for about 7 to 11 cycles. Every sample gave at least 2.5 million paired-end reads containing CDR3. TCRdb re-called the 5' RACE reads through MiXCR, storing one row per CDR3 protein. The sample comprises around 1,700,000 distinct CDR3 sequences, approximately 30% of which are singletons, and roughly 8% rests with the top ten. V and J are TRBV5-1 and TRBJ2-1, with TRBD2 identical over 9 bases. This TCR was sampled from a woman aged 25 to 39 in good health. The sample comprised blood. The DNA of the CDR3 is TGCGCCAGCAGCCAGGAGAGAGCGGGGGGCGAGACCCAGTTCTTC. Residues: CASSQERAGGETQFF.